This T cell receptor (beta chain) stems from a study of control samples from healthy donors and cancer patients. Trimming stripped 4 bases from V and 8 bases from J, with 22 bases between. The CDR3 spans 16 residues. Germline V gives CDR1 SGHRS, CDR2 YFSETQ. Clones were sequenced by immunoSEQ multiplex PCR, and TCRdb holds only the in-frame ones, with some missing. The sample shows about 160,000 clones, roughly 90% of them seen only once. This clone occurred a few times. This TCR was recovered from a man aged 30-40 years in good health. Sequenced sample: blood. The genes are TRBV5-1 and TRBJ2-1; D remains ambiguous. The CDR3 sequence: CASSPLSGISGHEQFF. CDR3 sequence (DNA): TGCGCCAGCAGCCCGTTGTCAGGTATATCCGGGCATGAGCAGTTCTTC.